The following is a T cell receptor (beta chain) sequence with its context. Libraries were prepared by immunoSEQ multiplex PCR; TCRdb keeps only in-frame clonotypes and omits some of them. The sample holds over 800,000 clones; almost 95% are singletons and the top ten take approximately 25%. The naive CD8 fraction comprised CD45RO-negative cells positively selected for CCR7 and excluded terminally differentiated effector memory CD45RA+ cells. These data are taken from a study of shared clonotypes between healthy human individuals. Trimming removed 4 bases from V and 2 bases from J, with 15 bases in between. The CDR3 has 16 residues. CDR1 and CDR2 (germline): MGHDK, SYGVNS.

The sequence came from a man younger than 45 in good health. This chain links TRBV25-1 with TRBJ1-3, with a weak D call TRBD1 (6 bases). Source material: naive CD8+ T cells sorted from blood. CDR3 loop: CASSGPRGLTGNTIYF. The CDR3 coding sequence is TGTGCCAGCAGTGGACCGAGGGGGTTAACTGGAAACACCATATATTTT.